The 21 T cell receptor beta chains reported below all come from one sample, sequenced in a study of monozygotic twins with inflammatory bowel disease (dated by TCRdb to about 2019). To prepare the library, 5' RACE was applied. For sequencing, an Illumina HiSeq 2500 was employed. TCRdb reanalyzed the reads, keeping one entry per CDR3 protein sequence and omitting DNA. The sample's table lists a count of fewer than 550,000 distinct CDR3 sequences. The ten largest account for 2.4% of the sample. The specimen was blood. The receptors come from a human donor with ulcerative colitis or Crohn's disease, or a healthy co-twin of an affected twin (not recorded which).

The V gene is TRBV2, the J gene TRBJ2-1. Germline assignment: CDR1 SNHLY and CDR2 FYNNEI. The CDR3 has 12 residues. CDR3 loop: CASSHRVSDQFF.

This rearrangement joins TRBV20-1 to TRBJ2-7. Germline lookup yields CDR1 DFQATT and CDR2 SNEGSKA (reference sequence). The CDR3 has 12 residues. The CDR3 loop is CSASPEAYEQYF.

CDR3 sequence: CASSYDQGPLGYTF. This chain links TRBV6-6 with TRBJ1-2; with no DNA, the TCRdb D assignment of TRBD1 cannot be verified. Germline values: CDR1 MNHNY, CDR2 SVGAGI (reference sequence). The CDR3 has 14 residues.

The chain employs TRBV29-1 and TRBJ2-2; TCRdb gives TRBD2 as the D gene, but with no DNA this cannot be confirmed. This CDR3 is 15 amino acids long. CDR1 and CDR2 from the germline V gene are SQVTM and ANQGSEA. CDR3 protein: CSVLGLAGNTGELFF.

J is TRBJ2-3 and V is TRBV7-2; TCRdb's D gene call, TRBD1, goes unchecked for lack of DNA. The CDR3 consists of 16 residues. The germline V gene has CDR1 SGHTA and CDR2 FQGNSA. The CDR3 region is CASRQNQGKGTDTQYF. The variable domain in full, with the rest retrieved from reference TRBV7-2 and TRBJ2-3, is GAGVSQSPSNKVTEKGKDVELRCDPISGHTALYWYRQSLGQGLEFLIYFQGNSAPDKSGLPSDRFSAERTGGSVSTLTIQRTQQEDSAVYLCASRQNQGKGTDTQYFGPGTRLTVL.

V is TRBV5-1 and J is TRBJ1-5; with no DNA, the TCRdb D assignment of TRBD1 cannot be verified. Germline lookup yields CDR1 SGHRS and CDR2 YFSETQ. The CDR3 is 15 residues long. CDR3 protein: CASSPGDHSNQPQHF.

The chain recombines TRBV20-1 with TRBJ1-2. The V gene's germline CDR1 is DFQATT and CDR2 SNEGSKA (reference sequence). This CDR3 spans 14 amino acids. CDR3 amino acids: CSAKDLSRVYGYTF.

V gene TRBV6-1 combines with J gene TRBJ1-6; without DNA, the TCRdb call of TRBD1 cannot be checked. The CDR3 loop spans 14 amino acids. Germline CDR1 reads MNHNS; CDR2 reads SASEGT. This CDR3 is CASSGQFDFSPLHF.

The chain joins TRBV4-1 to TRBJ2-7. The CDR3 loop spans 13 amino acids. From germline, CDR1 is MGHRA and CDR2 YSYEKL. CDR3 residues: CASSLTTSYEQYF.

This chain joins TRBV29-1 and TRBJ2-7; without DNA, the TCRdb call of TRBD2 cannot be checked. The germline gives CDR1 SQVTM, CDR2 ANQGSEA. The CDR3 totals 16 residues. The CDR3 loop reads CSVVMASGSLSYEQYF.

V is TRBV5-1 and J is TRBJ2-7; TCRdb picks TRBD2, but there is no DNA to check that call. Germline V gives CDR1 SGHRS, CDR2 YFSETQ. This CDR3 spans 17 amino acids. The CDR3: CASSKDPTSGSPYEQYF.

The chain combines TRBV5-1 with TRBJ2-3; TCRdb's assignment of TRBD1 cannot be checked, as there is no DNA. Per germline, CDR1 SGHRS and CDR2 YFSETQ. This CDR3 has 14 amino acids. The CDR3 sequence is CASSLRQGADTQYF.

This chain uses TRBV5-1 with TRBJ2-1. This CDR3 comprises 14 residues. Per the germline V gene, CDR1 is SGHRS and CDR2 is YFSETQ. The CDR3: CASSLAITGNEQFF.

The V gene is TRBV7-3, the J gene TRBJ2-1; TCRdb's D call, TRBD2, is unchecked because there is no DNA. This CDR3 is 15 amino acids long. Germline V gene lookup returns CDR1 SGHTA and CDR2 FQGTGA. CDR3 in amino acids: CASSVAGGDYNEQFF.

The CDR3 region is CASSYLTTSSTDTQYF. The V call is TRBV7-9, the J call TRBJ2-3. The CDR3 runs 16 residues. CDR1 SEHNR and CDR2 FQNEAQ come from the germline V gene (reference sequence). Variable domain in full (rest from reference TRBV7-9 and TRBJ2-3): DTGVSQNPRHKITKRGQNVTFRCDPISEHNRLYWYRQTLGQGPEFLTYFQNEAQLEKSRLLSDRFSAERPKGSFSTLEIQRTEQGDSAMYLCASSYLTTSSTDTQYFGPGTRLTVL.

CDR3 residues: CASSSRAGSEQFF. This chain joins TRBV7-9 and TRBJ2-1; the D call of TRBD1 rests on TCRdb alone, since no DNA is present to check it. The CDR3 runs 13 residues. From germline, CDR1 is SEHNR and CDR2 FQNEAQ (reference sequence).

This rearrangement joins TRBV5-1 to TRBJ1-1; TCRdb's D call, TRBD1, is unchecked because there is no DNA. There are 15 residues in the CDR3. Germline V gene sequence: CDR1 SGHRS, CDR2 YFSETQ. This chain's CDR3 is CASSLGNRDRTEAFF.

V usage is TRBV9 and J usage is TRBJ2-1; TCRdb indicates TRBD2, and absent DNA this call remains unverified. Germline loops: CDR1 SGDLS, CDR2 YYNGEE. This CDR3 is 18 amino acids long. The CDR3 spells CASSKGGASGSWVNEQFF.

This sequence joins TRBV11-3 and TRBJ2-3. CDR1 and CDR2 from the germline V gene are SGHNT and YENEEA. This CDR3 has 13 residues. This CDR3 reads CASSLMTADTQYF.

CDR3: CATIRLAGGRTQYF. The V gene is TRBV5-8, the J gene TRBJ2-5; lacking DNA, the TRBD2 call made by TCRdb goes unchecked. This CDR3 comprises 14 residues. Germline V gene lookup returns CDR1 SGHTS and CDR2 YDEGEE.

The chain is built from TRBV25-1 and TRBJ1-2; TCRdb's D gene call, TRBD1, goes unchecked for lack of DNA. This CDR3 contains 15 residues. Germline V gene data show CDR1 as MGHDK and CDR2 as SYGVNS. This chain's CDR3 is CASSERTETNYGYTF.